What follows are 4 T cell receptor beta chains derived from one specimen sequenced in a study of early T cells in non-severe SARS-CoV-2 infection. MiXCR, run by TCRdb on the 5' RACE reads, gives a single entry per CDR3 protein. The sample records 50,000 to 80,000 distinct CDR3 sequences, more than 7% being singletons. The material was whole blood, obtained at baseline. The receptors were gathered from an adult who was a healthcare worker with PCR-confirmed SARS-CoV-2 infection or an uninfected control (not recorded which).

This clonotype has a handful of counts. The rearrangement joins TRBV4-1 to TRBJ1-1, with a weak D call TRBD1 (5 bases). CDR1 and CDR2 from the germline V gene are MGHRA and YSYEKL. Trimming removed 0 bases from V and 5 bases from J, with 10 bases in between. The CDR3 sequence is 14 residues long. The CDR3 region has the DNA TGCGCCAGCAGCCAAGATTGGGGGAATACTGAAGCTTTCTTT. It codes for CASSQDWGNTEAFF.

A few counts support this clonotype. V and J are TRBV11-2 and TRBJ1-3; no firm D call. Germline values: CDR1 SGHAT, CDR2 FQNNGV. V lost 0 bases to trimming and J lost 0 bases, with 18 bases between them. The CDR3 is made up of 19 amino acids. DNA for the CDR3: TGTGCCAGCAGCTTAGATGGCATGATAATCAGTTACTCTGGAAACACCATATATTTT. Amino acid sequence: CASSLDGMIISYSGNTIYF.

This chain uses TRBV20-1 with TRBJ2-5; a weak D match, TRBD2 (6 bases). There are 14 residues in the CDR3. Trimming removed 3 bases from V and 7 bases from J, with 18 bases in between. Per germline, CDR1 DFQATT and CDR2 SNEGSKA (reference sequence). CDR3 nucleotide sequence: TGCAGTGCTAGCTCCGGGACTTCCTACCCGACCCAGTACTTC. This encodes CSASSGTSYPTQYF.

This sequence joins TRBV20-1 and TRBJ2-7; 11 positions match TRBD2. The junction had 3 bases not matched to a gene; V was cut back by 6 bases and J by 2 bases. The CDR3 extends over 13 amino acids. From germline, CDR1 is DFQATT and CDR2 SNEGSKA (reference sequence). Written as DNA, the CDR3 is TGCAGTGCACTTAGCGGGAGGGCCTACGAGCAGTACTTC. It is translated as CSALSGRAYEQYF.